The 28 T cell receptor beta chains in this list originate from one sample, sequenced in a study of T cell repertoires in cytomegalovirus infection. TCRdb processed the reads anew with MiXCR; each CDR3 protein has one entry. The repertoire holds some 400,000 distinct CDR3 sequences, with 15% to 20% as singletons. The sample comprised PBMCs. These receptors came from a human donor in good health (CMV status not recorded). Some clones in this sample may be carry-over from other donors' samples.

V is TRBV20-1 and J is TRBJ2-7, with 7 nucleotides matching TRBD2. Germline V gives CDR1 DFQATT, CDR2 SNEGSKA (reference sequence). V lost 0 bases to trimming and J lost 4 bases; unmatched junction nucleotides: 12. CDR3 length: 16 residues. The CDR3: CSARDLLAGVRYEQYF. The CDR3 DNA reads TGCAGTGCTAGAGACCTATTGGCGGGAGTGAGGTACGAGCAGTACTTC.

The chain joins TRBV6-5 to TRBJ1-6; no firm D call. The CDR3 totals 15 residues. Trimming cost V 2 bases and J 6 bases, with 11 bases left between them. CDR1 MNHEY and CDR2 SVGAGI come from the germline V gene. This CDR3 reads CASSYKGAFNSPLHF. In nucleotides, the CDR3 is TGTGCCAGCAGTTACAAGGGAGCTTTTAATTCACCCCTCCACTTT.

The table lists this clonotype with many counts. The chain is built from TRBV6-1 and TRBJ2-5, with 9 bases that match TRBD1. V was clipped by 5 bases and J by 5 bases; unmatched bases: 9. This CDR3 comprises 15 residues. Germline values: CDR1 MNHNS, CDR2 SASEGT. The CDR3 loop reads CASSTGTGRDETQYF. The CDR3 region has the DNA TGTGCCAGCAGTACCGGGACAGGGCGTGACGAGACCCAGTACTTC.

There are a few counts of this clonotype. J is TRBJ2-1 and V is TRBV6-2 or TRBV6-3; 15 bases agree with TRBD2. This CDR3 contains 19 residues. V lost 6 bases, J lost 6 bases, and 15 bases stayed unmatched. The germline CDR1 and CDR2 sequences are MNHEY and SVGEGT. CDR3 DNA: TGTGCCAGCAGCTACAGTTGGACTAGCGGGAGGGGAGGTCGCAATGAGCAGTTCTTC. This sequence encodes CASSYSWTSGRGGRNEQFF.

The chain employs TRBV19 and TRBJ1-1; D possibly corresponds to TRBD1 (5 bases). With 2 bases removed from V and 7 bases from J, the gap between germline ends came to 14 bases. Germline CDR1 LNHDA, CDR2 SQIVND (reference sequence). The CDR3 runs to 14 residues. The DNA of the CDR3 is TGTGCCAGTAGTATAACGTCCGGGGCGGGTGAAGCTTTCTTT. Translated, it gives CASSITSGAGEAFF. Full variable domain (rest looked up from reference TRBV19 and TRBJ1-1): DGGITQSPKYLFRKEGQNVTLSCEQNLNHDAMYWYRQDPGQGLRLIYYSQIVNDFQKGDIAEGYSVSREKKESFPLTVTSAQKNPTAFYLCASSITSGAGEAFFGQGTRLTVV.

This clonotype was counted a few times. The rearrangement joins TRBV28 to TRBJ1-5; TRBD1 might be the D (5 bases). With 0 bases removed from V and 5 bases from J, the gap between germline ends came to 11 bases. CDR3 length: 15 amino acids. Germline CDR1 is MDHEN and CDR2 is SYDVKM. CDR3 nucleotides: TGTGCCAGCAGTTTATGGGGCCTAGGGGATCAGCCCCAGCATTTT. It codes for CASSLWGLGDQPQHF.

This clonotype was detected a few times. The chain couples TRBV29-1 to TRBJ2-5; TRBD2 matches at 12 bases. The CDR3 has 15 residues. The V gene's germline CDR1 is SQVTM and CDR2 ANQGSEA. The V segment lost 3 bases and the J segment 2 bases; nucleotides outside the gene matches: 4. DNA for the CDR3: TGCAGCGTTGAGTGGACTAGCGGGAATCAAGAGACCCAGTACTTC. Translation: CSVEWTSGNQETQYF.

In its sample, this clonotype was seen a few times. The chain uses TRBV4-3 and TRBJ2-1, with 7 bases matching TRBD1. This CDR3 region has 15 residues. Germline lookup yields CDR1 LGHNA and CDR2 YSLEER. V gave up 0 bases and J gave up 9 bases; unmatched junction bases: 8. CDR3 nucleotide sequence: TGCGCCAGCAGCCAAGATGTTGAGGGGGCGGGTGAGCAGTTCTTC. Translating gives CASSQDVEGAGEQFF.

Regarding this clonotype: Since a much larger clone is just one base distant, this may be a read error. The genes are TRBV11-2 and TRBJ2-7; no definite D call. Trimming took 5 bases from V and 2 from J, leaving 13 bases between them. Germline V gene data show CDR1 as SGHAT and CDR2 as FQNNGV. The CDR3 contains 14 residues. The CDR3 DNA reads TGTGCCAGCAGCACCGACCTCAGTGCCTACGAGCAGTACTTC. Amino acid sequence: CASSTDLSAYEQYF. Full variable domain (remainder filled in from reference TRBV11-2 and TRBJ2-7): EAGVAQSPRYKIIEKRQSVAFWCNPISGHATLYWYQQILGQGPKLLIQFQNNGVVDDSQLPKDRFSAERLKGVDSTLKIQPAKLEDSAVYLCASSTDLSAYEQYFGPGTRLTVT.

The V gene is TRBV10-3, the J gene TRBJ1-1, with 7 bases fitting TRBD1. V dropped 6 bases and J dropped 1; count of bases not matched to a gene: 5. This CDR3 comprises 14 residues. From germline, CDR1 is ENHRY and CDR2 SYGVKD. CDR3 sequence reads: CAIRQGKGNTEAFF. The CDR3 DNA sequence: TGTGCCATCAGACAGGGGAAGGGGAACACTGAAGCTTTCTTT.

This clonotype has at least ten counts. The chain recombines TRBV11-2 with TRBJ2-7, with TRBD2 identical over 8 bases. The trim removed 2 bases at V and 3 bases at J, leaving 12 bases unmatched. This CDR3 has 17 amino acids. Germline loops: CDR1 SGHAT, CDR2 FQNNGV. The CDR3, as DNA: TGTGCCAGCAGCTTACTGGTTGTAAGGACTAGCCGCTACGAGCAGTACTTC. This translates into CASSLLVVRTSRYEQYF.

This clonotype was recorded at least ten times. The J gene is TRBJ1-5, the V gene TRBV12-3 or TRBV12-4; the D is unclear. Trimming removed 5 bases from V and 3 bases from J, with 17 bases in between. The CDR3 is made up of 16 amino acids. CDR3 nucleotides: TGTGCCAGCAGTCCCTTTCAACAAGCCCCCAATCAGCCCCAGCATTTT. It yields the protein CASSPFQQAPNQPQHF.

This clonotype was counted a few times. The chain uses TRBV7-2 and TRBJ2-7; TRBD1 aligns across 8 bases. Germline lookup yields CDR1 SGHTA and CDR2 FQGNSA. This CDR3 region has 17 residues. J gave up 0 bases and V 1 base, and 8 bases lay outside the gene matches. The CDR3 protein is CASSLVGTGPSSYEQYF. CDR3 coding DNA: TGTGCCAGCAGCTTAGTAGGGACAGGTCCAAGCTCCTACGAGCAGTACTTC.

This clonotype was seen a handful of times. V is TRBV7-9 and J is TRBJ2-7, with D tentatively TRBD2 (5 bases). Germline V gives CDR1 SEHNR, CDR2 FQNEAQ (reference sequence). This CDR3 is built from 12 residues. Trimming removed 9 bases from V and 7 bases from J, with 16 bases in between. For the CDR3, the DNA is TGTGCCAGTACATCCGGGCGGGTTGAGCAGTACTTC. This translates into CASTSGRVEQYF.

The chain uses TRBV6-4 and TRBJ2-1; D is uncertain. V was shortened by 3 bases and J by 0 bases, with 9 bases between the two germline ends. Germline V lookup: CDR1 MRHNA, CDR2 SNTAGT. CDR3 length equals 15 residues. The CDR3 sequence is CASSEAPSSYNEQFF. CDR3 DNA sequence: TGTGCCAGCAGTGAGGCACCAAGCTCCTACAATGAGCAGTTCTTC.

V and J are TRBV29-1 and TRBJ1-1; D remains ambiguous. The CDR3 spans 13 residues. V was trimmed by 4 bases and J by 0 bases, leaving 9 bases between them. Per the germline V gene, CDR1 is SQVTM and CDR2 is ANQGSEA. The CDR3 nucleotides read TGCAGCGTTGTCGGCCAAATGAACACTGAAGCTTTCTTT. The encoded protein is CSVVGQMNTEAFF.

This clonotype has a handful of counts. The chain employs TRBV7-2 and TRBJ1-4; 7 positions agree with TRBD1. Trimming cost V 6 bases and J 7 bases; bases outside gene matches: 8. CDR1 is SGHTA and CDR2 is FQGNSA in the germline V gene. The CDR3 sequence is 14 residues long. The CDR3 sequence is CASSTGTVFEKLFF. CDR3 in DNA: TGTGCCAGCAGTACCGGGACAGTTTTTGAAAAACTGTTTTTT. The full variable domain, completed using reference TRBV7-2 and TRBJ1-4, is GAGVSQSPSNKVTEKGKDVELRCDPISGHTALYWYRQSLGQGLEFLIYFQGNSAPDKSGLPSDRFSAERTGGSVSTLTIQRTQQEDSAVYLCASSTGTVFEKLFFGSGTQLSVL.

This clonotype came up many times. CDR3 in DNA: TGTGCCAGCAGTTTACCTGGGGGTGGAAACACCATATATTTT. This gives the protein CASSLPGGGNTIYF. The chain is built from TRBV28 and TRBJ1-3; TRBD1 might be the D (5 bases). CDR1 MDHEN and CDR2 SYDVKM come from the germline V gene. The CDR3 covers 14 residues. Between the trimmed V and J ends, which lost 2 bases and 3 bases, there was a span of 8 bases.

This clonotype was counted at least ten times. Here the CDR3 reads CASTGTGGYEQYF. In DNA, the CDR3 is TGTGCCAGCACCGGGACAGGGGGATACGAGCAGTACTTC. The V and J genes are TRBV6-2 or TRBV6-3 and TRBJ2-7, with 11 bases fitting TRBD1. The CDR3 runs to 13 residues. Germline V gives CDR1 MNHEY, CDR2 SVGEGT. The junction had 3 bases not matched to a gene; V was cut back by 7 bases and J by 4 bases.

This clonotype was counted ten times or more. This chain uses TRBV6-1 with TRBJ2-3; D is perhaps TRBD1 or TRBD2 (7 bases each). This CDR3 contains 16 residues. Germline V gene data show CDR1 as MNHNS and CDR2 as SASEGT. With 8 bases removed from V and 2 bases from J, the gap between germline ends came to 20 bases. The CDR3 coding sequence is TGTGCCAGCGCCAGGGGGGGGCGGGGGTTCACAGATACGCAGTATTTT. This sequence encodes CASARGGRGFTDTQYF.

The sample holds many counts of this clonotype. The chain employs TRBV7-8 and TRBJ1-5; the D is unclear. Germline V CDR1 and CDR2: SGHVS, FQNEAQ. The CDR3 contains 15 residues. The V gene lost 5 bases and the J gene lost 0 bases, with 11 bases spanning the gap. The DNA for the CDR3 is TGTGCCAGCAGCCCTCCCCGGGGTAGCAATCAGCCCCAGCATTTT. It yields the protein CASSPPRGSNQPQHF. Complete variable domain (other parts from reference TRBV7-8 and TRBJ1-5): GAGVSQSPRYKVAKRGQDVALRCDPISGHVSLFWYQQALGQGPEFLTYFQNEAQLDKSGLPSDRFFAERPEGSVSTLKIQRTQQEDSAVYLCASSPPRGSNQPQHFGDGTRLSIL.

V is TRBV3-1 and J is TRBJ2-3; 10 nucleotides align to TRBD2. The trim removed 5 bases at V and 4 bases at J, leaving 15 bases unmatched. CDR3 length: 18 residues. Germline V gives CDR1 LGHDT, CDR2 YNNKEL (reference sequence). CDR3 region: CASSLTKVASGGPDTQYF. Here the CDR3 DNA reads TGTGCCAGCAGCTTGACAAAGGTCGCTAGCGGGGGTCCAGATACGCAGTATTTT.

This clonotype was detected many times. This chain connects TRBV7-2 to TRBJ2-1; the D gene is possibly TRBD2 (5 bases). The CDR3 contains 12 residues. V was trimmed by 5 bases and J by 10 bases, leaving 12 bases between them. The germline V gene has CDR1 SGHTA and CDR2 FQGNSA. CDR3: CASSPTWREQFF. In DNA form, the CDR3 reads TGTGCCAGCAGCCCGACGTGGAGGGAGCAGTTCTTC.

The V gene is TRBV20-1, the J gene TRBJ2-3; D is perhaps TRBD1 (5 bases). The CDR3 runs 15 residues. Germline assignment: CDR1 DFQATT and CDR2 SNEGSKA (reference sequence). Trimming pared 0 bases from V and 2 bases from J, leaving 12 bases between. The CDR3, as DNA: TGCAGTGCTAGAGATCCCACAGGAAACACAGATACGCAGTATTTT. This gives the protein CSARDPTGNTDTQYF.

This clonotype has just a few counts. The chain uses TRBV7-2 and TRBJ2-3, with 10 nucleotides matching TRBD2. CDR1 is SGHTA, CDR2 FQGNSA, per germline. The V and J ends lost 4 bases and 5 bases, in that order; junction bases with no gene match: 9. The CDR3 consists of 16 residues. CDR3 protein: CASSSSSGRPGDTQYF. CDR3 sequence (DNA): TGTGCCAGCAGCTCCAGTAGCGGGAGGCCGGGAGATACGCAGTATTTT.

This clonotype was seen a few times. This chain uses TRBV27 with TRBJ1-1; weak D call: TRBD1 (5 bases). V was clipped by 6 bases and J by 5 bases, with 16 bases between them. Germline CDR1 reads MNHEY; CDR2 reads SMNVEV (reference sequence). CDR3 length: 14 residues. The CDR3 reads CASRGRGMGTEAFF. The DNA of the CDR3 is TGTGCCAGCAGGGGAAGGGGCATGGGAACTGAAGCTTTCTTT.

This clonotype was picked up a small number of times. The chain uses TRBV15 and TRBJ2-2; D uncertain. The germline V gene has CDR1 LNHNV and CDR2 YYDKDF (reference sequence). V dropped 4 bases and J dropped 3 bases, with 12 bases sitting between them. The CDR3 spans 15 residues. CDR3 sequence (DNA): TGTGCCACCAGCATCTTCAAATGGGACACCGGGGAGCTGTTTTTT. Protein: CATSIFKWDTGELFF.

This clonotype was observed a few times. The J gene is TRBJ2-7, the V gene TRBV12-3 or TRBV12-4, with TRBD2 matching over 9 bases. The CDR3 runs 14 residues. Trimming at V came to 3 bases and at J to 4 bases, leaving 4 bases not matched to a gene. The CDR3 region is CASSLLLAGYEQYF. DNA for the CDR3: TGTGCCAGCAGTTTGTTGCTAGCGGGGTACGAGCAGTACTTC.